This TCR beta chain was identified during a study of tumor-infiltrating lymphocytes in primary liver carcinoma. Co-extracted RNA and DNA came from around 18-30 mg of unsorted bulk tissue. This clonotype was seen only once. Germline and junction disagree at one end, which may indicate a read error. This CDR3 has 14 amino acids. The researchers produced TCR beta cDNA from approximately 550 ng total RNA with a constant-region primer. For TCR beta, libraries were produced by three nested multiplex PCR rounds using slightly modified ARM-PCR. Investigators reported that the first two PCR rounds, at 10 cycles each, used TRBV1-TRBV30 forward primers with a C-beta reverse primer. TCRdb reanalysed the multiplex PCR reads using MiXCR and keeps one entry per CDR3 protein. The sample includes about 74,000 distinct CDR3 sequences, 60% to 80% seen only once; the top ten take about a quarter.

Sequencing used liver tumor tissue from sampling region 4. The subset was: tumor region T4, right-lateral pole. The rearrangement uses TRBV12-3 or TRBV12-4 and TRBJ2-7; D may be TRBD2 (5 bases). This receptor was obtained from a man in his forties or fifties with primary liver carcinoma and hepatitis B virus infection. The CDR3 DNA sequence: TGTGTCAGCAGTTTAGACCCTAGCTCCTACGAACCGTACTTC. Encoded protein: CVSSLDPSSYEPYF.